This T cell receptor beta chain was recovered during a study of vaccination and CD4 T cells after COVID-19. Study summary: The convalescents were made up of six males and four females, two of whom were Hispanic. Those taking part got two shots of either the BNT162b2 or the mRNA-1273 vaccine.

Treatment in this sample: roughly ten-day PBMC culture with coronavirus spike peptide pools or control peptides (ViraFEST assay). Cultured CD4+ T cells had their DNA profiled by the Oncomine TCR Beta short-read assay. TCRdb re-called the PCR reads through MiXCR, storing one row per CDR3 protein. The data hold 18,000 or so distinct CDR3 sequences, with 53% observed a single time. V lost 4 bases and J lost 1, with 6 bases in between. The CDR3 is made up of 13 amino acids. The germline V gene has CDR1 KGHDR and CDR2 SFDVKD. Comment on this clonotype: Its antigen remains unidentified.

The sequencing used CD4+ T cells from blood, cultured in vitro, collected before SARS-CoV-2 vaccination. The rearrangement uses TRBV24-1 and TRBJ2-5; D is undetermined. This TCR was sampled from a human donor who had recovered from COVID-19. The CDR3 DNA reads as TGTGCCACCAGTGACTTGGGCCAAGAGACCCAGTACTTC. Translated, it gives CATSDLGQETQYF.